The next 22 T cell receptor beta chains were all read from a single sample in a study of CD8 T cell repertoires and HIV-1 epitope variants. Profiled with immunoSEQ multiplex PCR; TCRdb holds only in-frame clones, not every one. The data contain around 4,000 clones, 65% to 70% of them singletons. These receptors' targets are unknown. The sequencing input was cultured CD8+ T cells derived from PBMCs. These receptors were taken from a male donor with HIV.

This clone was picked up a small number of times. V and J are TRBV30 and TRBJ1-1; no definite D call. In germline, CDR1 is GTSNPN, CDR2 SVGIG (reference sequence). CDR3 length equals 14 residues. Trimming took 2 bases from V and 0 from J, leaving 10 bases between them. This CDR3 is CAWSRIPMNTEAFF. For the CDR3, the DNA is TGTGCCTGGAGTCGTATTCCGATGAACACTGAAGCTTTCTTT. Full variable domain (rest looked up from reference TRBV30 and TRBJ1-1): SQTIHQWPATLVQPVGSPLSLECTVEGTSNPNLYWYRQAAGRGLQLLFYSVGIGQISSEVPQNLSASRPQDRQFILSSKKLLLSDSGFYLCAWSRIPMNTEAFFGQGTRLTVV.

V and J are TRBV12-5 and TRBJ2-2; 7 positions agree with TRBD1. V was pared by 1 base and J by 2 bases, with 1 base of the junction left unmatched. The CDR3 covers 15 residues. Germline CDR1 is LGHNT and CDR2 is FRNRAP. In DNA, the CDR3 is TGTGCTAGTGGTTTGGGACAGGGTAACACCGGGGAGCTGTTTTTT. Its protein product is CASGLGQGNTGELFF.

The V call is TRBV28, the J call TRBJ2-2; 10 bases agree with TRBD2. Per germline, CDR1 MDHEN and CDR2 SYDVKM. With 10 bases clipped from V and 3 bases from J, the junction kept 17 bases outside the gene matches. The CDR3 has 18 residues. CDR3 sequence (DNA): TGTGCCACCTCTGGGCTAGCGGGGGAGACAGACCACACCGGGGAGCTGTTTTTT. Encoded protein: CATSGLAGETDHTGELFF.

This clone was counted between two and nine times. The genes are TRBV5-1 and TRBJ2-7; no reliable D call. There are 14 residues in the CDR3. Germline V gene sequence: CDR1 SGHRS, CDR2 YFSETQ. V was cut by 0 bases and J by 2 bases, with 9 bases left in between. CDR3 nucleotides: TGCGCCAGCAGCTTGGAGGCAGGAACCTACGAGCAGTACTTC. Amino acid sequence: CASSLEAGTYEQYF.

By share, this clone counts as large. The chain recombines TRBV6-1 with TRBJ1-2; D is uncertain. The V end was cut by 2 bases, the J end by 3 bases, with 16 bases between. The CDR3 consists of 16 residues. The germline V gene has CDR1 MNHNS and CDR2 SASEGT. The CDR3 coding sequence is TGTGCCAGCAGTGAACTTCCACAAGACCTAGACTATGGCTACACCTTC. The encoded protein is CASSELPQDLDYGYTF.

In the case of this clone: The likely explanation is a read error, given a far larger clone one base away. This same CDR3 is encoded by further DNA sequences in the sample. This sequence joins TRBV5-8 and TRBJ1-2, with D unresolved. This CDR3 is 16 amino acids long. In germline, CDR1 is SGHTS, CDR2 YDEGEE. The V end lost 4 bases, the J end lost 3 bases, and 19 bases lay between the germline ends. In DNA form, the CDR3 reads TGTGCCAGCAGCCAAGATCCCGTCGAACTCGACTATGGCTACACCTTC. Protein product: CASSQDPVELDYGYTF.

This chain connects TRBV29-1 to TRBJ1-2, with unresolved D. This CDR3 has 14 amino acids. Germline assignment: CDR1 SQVTM and CDR2 ANQGSEA. V lost 5 bases and J 0 bases, leaving 13 bases between the germline ends. The CDR3 DNA reads as TGCAGCGTTTCCGACCGAAAAACTAACTATGGCTACACCTTC. Translating gives CSVSDRKTNYGYTF. The variable domain in full, completed from reference TRBV29-1 and TRBJ1-2, reads SAVISQKPSRDICQRGTSLTIQCQVDSQVTMMFWYRQQPGQSLTLIATANQGSEATYESGFVIDKFPISRPNLTFSTLTVSNMSPEDSSIYLCSVSDRKTNYGYTFGSGTRLTVV.

This clone has only a few counts. The chain links TRBV2 to TRBJ2-7; D not resolved. CDR1 is SNHLY and CDR2 is FYNNEI in the germline V gene. CDR3 length equals 10 residues. V dropped 6 bases and J dropped 3 bases, with 3 bases sitting between them. CDR3: CASRDYEQYF. The CDR3 DNA sequence: TGTGCCAGCAGGGACTACGAGCAGTACTTC.

This clone showed up just a few times. The chain is built from TRBV5-6 and TRBJ2-2; D call uncertain. In germline, CDR1 is SGHDT, CDR2 YYEEEE. The CDR3 is 14 residues long. V was trimmed by 4 bases and J by 1 base, leaving 8 bases between them. DNA of the CDR3: TGTGCCAGCAGCCCGGAGATGAACACCGGGGAGCTGTTTTTT. This gives the protein CASSPEMNTGELFF.

The chain joins TRBV27 to TRBJ2-1; a possible D gene is TRBD2 (5 bases). The CDR3 is made up of 15 amino acids. With 2 bases removed from V and 2 bases from J, the gap between germline ends came to 10 bases. CDR1 MNHEY and CDR2 SMNVEV come from the germline V gene (reference sequence). The CDR3 loop reads CASSLGGSPYNEQFF. For the CDR3, the DNA is TGTGCCAGCAGTTTAGGTGGGAGTCCCTACAATGAGCAGTTCTTC.

This clone is a singleton in its sample. The chain combines TRBV5-6 with TRBJ2-2, with 7 bases that match TRBD1. Germline lookup yields CDR1 SGHDT and CDR2 YYEEEE. The CDR3 sequence is 18 residues long. V was clipped by 1 base and J by 0 bases; unmatched bases: 9. The CDR3 DNA is TGTGCCAGCAGCTTGTTAGGAGCCGGGACAGCGAACACCGGGGAGCTGTTTTTT. Translating it yields CASSLLGAGTANTGELFF.

The rearrangement uses TRBV5-4 and TRBJ2-3, with D perhaps TRBD2 (7 bases). CDR3 length: 15 residues. Germline lookup yields CDR1 SGHNT and CDR2 YYREEE (reference sequence). Between the trimmed V and J ends, which lost 1 base and 4 bases, there was a span of 13 bases. The CDR3 DNA sequence: TGTGCCAGCAGCTTGTCGGCGGGGGCACCAGATACGCAGTATTTT. Translating gives CASSLSAGAPDTQYF.

This clone appeared a few times. CDR3 nucleotides: TGTGCCAGCAGCTTTCAACACGGAGATTTACAGTACTTC. Encoded protein: CASSFQHGDLQYF. This rearrangement joins TRBV7-9 to TRBJ2-7; the D is unclear. CDR3 length: 13 amino acids. Per germline, CDR1 SEHNR and CDR2 FQNEAQ (reference sequence). Trimming took 3 bases from V and 10 from J, leaving 16 bases between them.

This clone was detected once. The junction shows a germline mismatch at one end, possibly a read error. This sequence joins TRBV6-1 and TRBJ2-6; the D call may be TRBD1 or TRBD2 (5 bases each). The length of the CDR3 is 17 residues. The germline CDR1 and CDR2 sequences are MNHNS and SASEGT. The DNA for the CDR3 is TGTGCCATCAGTGAGTCTCTGGGGGTATCTGGGGCCAACGTCCTGACTTTC. It specifies CAISESLGVSGANVLTF.

This chain links TRBV28 with TRBJ2-6, with D perhaps matching TRBD1 or TRBD2 (5 bases each). V shed 6 bases and J shed 0 bases, with 6 bases lying between them. The germline V gene has CDR1 MDHEN and CDR2 SYDVKM. The CDR3 contains 14 residues. The CDR3 DNA sequence: TGTGCCAGCAGGGGACCCTCTGGGGCCAACGTCCTGACTTTC. Residues: CASRGPSGANVLTF.

The gene calls are TRBV7-2 and TRBJ2-3; TRBD2 might be the D (5 bases). In germline, CDR1 is SGHTA, CDR2 FQGNSA. The CDR3 spans 15 residues. Trimming shortened V by 5 bases and J by 2 bases, and 14 bases separated the two germline ends. In DNA, the CDR3 is TGTGCCAGCAGCCCCACTAGGGCTGCCACAGATACGCAGTATTTT. Its protein is CASSPTRAATDTQYF.

This chain joins TRBV27 and TRBJ2-7, with 10 bases identical to TRBD1. The ends lost 2 bases at V and 4 bases at J; junction bases unmatched: 5. Germline CDR1 and CDR2: MNHEY and SMNVEV (reference sequence). The CDR3 length is 15 residues. The CDR3 nucleotides read TGTGCCAGCAGTTTAAACGGACAGGGGGGTTACGAGCAGTACTTC. It translates to CASSLNGQGGYEQYF.

Points on this clone: The identical CDR3 is also encoded by other nucleotide sequences in the sample. The chain links TRBV28 to TRBJ2-1; D not resolved. Germline CDR1 is MDHEN and CDR2 is SYDVKM. V lost 2 bases and J lost 4, with 3 bases in between. CDR3 length equals 12 residues. The CDR3 spells CASSLEYNEQFF. The DNA for the CDR3 is TGTGCCAGCAGTTTAGAGTACAATGAGCAGTTCTTC.

This clone has more than one count but fewer than ten. Here the CDR3 reads CAWSADSNQPQHF. CDR3 DNA sequence: TGTGCCTGGAGTGCCGACAGCAATCAGCCCCAGCATTTT. The chain joins TRBV30 to TRBJ1-5; D unresolved. This CDR3 spans 13 amino acids. V lost 1 base to trimming and J lost 1 base, with 5 bases between them. Germline values: CDR1 GTSNPN, CDR2 SVGIG (reference sequence).

This chain joins TRBV4-3 and TRBJ1-4; TRBD1 matches 8 bases. V lost 0 bases to trimming and J lost 4 bases; unmatched junction nucleotides: 10. Per the germline V gene, CDR1 is LGHNA and CDR2 is YSLEER. The length of the CDR3 is 18 residues. The CDR3 DNA follows: TGCGCCAGCAGCCAAGATGCTTCGACAGGGGTTGGTAATGAAAAACTGTTTTTT. It translates to CASSQDASTGVGNEKLFF.

This clone has a single count. V is TRBV11-2 and J is TRBJ2-4; D might be TRBD1 or TRBD2, each matching 6 bases. Per the germline V gene, CDR1 is SGHAT and CDR2 is FQNNGV. CDR3 length: 16 residues. The germline V and J ends were trimmed by 1 base and 0 bases, with 10 bases remaining between them. The CDR3 loop is CASSLVGGLAKNIQYF. CDR3 nucleotides: TGTGCCAGCAGCTTAGTAGGGGGGTTAGCCAAAAACATTCAGTACTTC. The complete variable domain, with remaining parts taken from reference TRBV11-2 and TRBJ2-4, reads EAGVAQSPRYKIIEKRQSVAFWCNPISGHATLYWYQQILGQGPKLLIQFQNNGVVDDSQLPKDRFSAERLKGVDSTLKIQPAKLEDSAVYLCASSLVGGLAKNIQYFGAGTRLSVL.

V gene TRBV19 combines with J gene TRBJ2-7; 8 bases map to TRBD2. The ends lost 10 bases at V and 5 bases at J; junction bases unmatched: 10. The germline gives CDR1 LNHDA, CDR2 SQIVND (reference sequence). There are 13 residues in the CDR3. The CDR3 region is CATTGGEGHEQYF. CDR3 in DNA: TGTGCCACTACCGGGGGGGAAGGGCACGAGCAGTACTTC.